A single TCR beta chain is shown here with its context. This sample was included in a study of cytomegalovirus exposure and HLA in healthy donors. Germline V gene lookup returns CDR1 SGDLS and CDR2 YYNGEE. The CDR3 covers 12 residues. The ends were cut back, 4 bases at V and 4 bases at J, with 7 bases in the middle. PCR was performed using 60 Vbeta and 13 Jbeta primers. The assay was immunoSEQ multiplex PCR, and TCRdb's table has in-frame clones only and misses some. This table holds about 140,000 clones, roughly 85% found once. This TCR was sampled from a male donor in good health and CMV-seronegative. Material for sequencing was PBMCs. The rearrangement joins TRBV9 to TRBJ2-3, with unresolved D. CDR3 sequence (DNA): TGTGCCAGCAGCTTAAGCTCAGATACGCAGTATTTT. Translating it yields CASSLSSDTQYF.